This is a list of T cell receptor beta chains from one sample in a study of blood T cell repertoires in COVID-19. TCRdb's table, derived via immunoSEQ multiplex PCR, lists solely in-frame clones and lacks some. Of hundreds of thousands of clones listed, around 90% are singletons. Input material: peripheral blood. The receptors come from a woman aged 18-30 years with acute or convalescent COVID-19. The CDR3 runs from the conserved cysteine through the conserved F or W. Fields, in order: J gene, clone size, V gene, D gene, CDR3 protein, CDR3 DNA. A D gene is named only where the DNA matches it firmly. Some rows have no size entry. The others give once, few or many, or a class for an expanded clone.

J gene: TRBJ1-2; clone size: -; V gene: TRBV7-3; D gene: TRBD1; CDR3 protein: CASSSEGQGNGYTF; CDR3 DNA: TGTGCCAGCAGTTCCGAGGGACAGGGGAATGGCTACACCTTC
J gene: TRBJ1-2; clone size: -; V gene: TRBV30; D gene: TRBD1; CDR3 protein: CAWKQGLRYGYTF; CDR3 DNA: TGTGCCTGGAAACAGGGGCTCCGTTATGGCTACACCTTC
J gene: TRBJ1-1; clone size: -; V gene: TRBV21-1; D gene: -; CDR3 protein: CASSKAPLGNTEAFF; CDR3 DNA: TGTGCCAGCAGCAAAGCCCCCCTAGGGAACACTGAAGCTTTCTTT
J gene: TRBJ1-2; clone size: once; V gene: TRBV27; D gene: TRBD1; CDR3 protein: CASSLGTGYGYTF; CDR3 DNA: TGTGCCAGCAGTTTAGGGACAGGCTATGGCTACACCTTC
J gene: TRBJ1-1; clone size: -; V gene: TRBV19; D gene: -; CDR3 protein: CASKAGKAGGNTEAFF; CDR3 DNA: TGTGCCAGTAAGGCAGGGAAGGCGGGAGGAAACACTGAAGCTTTCTTT
J gene: TRBJ1-1; clone size: -; V gene: TRBV19; D gene: TRBD1; CDR3 protein: CASTMGARGFFEAFF; CDR3 DNA: TGTGCCAGTACTATGGGGGCCAGGGGGTTTTTTGAAGCTTTCTTT
J gene: TRBJ2-5; clone size: -; V gene: TRBV2; D gene: -; CDR3 protein: CASGDSPMGETQYF; CDR3 DNA: TGTGCCAGCGGGGACTCCCCAATGGGAGAGACCCAGTACTTC
J gene: TRBJ1-2; clone size: -; V gene: TRBV3-1/TRBV3-2; D gene: -; CDR3 protein: CASSQVRAETGVKLDYGYTF; CDR3 DNA: TGTGCCAGCAGCCAAGTTCGGGCCGAGACGGGGGTGAAGTTAGACTATGGCTACACCTTC
J gene: TRBJ1-3; clone size: -; V gene: TRBV7-9; D gene: -; CDR3 protein: CASSSGSSSGNTIYF; CDR3 DNA: TGTGCCAGCAGCTCGGGTAGTAGCTCTGGAAACACCATATATTTT
J gene: TRBJ2-1; clone size: -; V gene: TRBV6-6; D gene: TRBD1; CDR3 protein: CASSSRAGQGGFEQFF; CDR3 DNA: TGTGCCAGCAGTTCCAGGGCGGGACAGGGGGGTTTTGAGCAGTTCTTC
J gene: TRBJ2-7; clone size: -; V gene: TRBV7-8; D gene: TRBD1; CDR3 protein: CASSGRDRGPEQYF; CDR3 DNA: TGTGCCAGCAGCGGCCGGGACAGGGGGCCTGAGCAGTACTTC
J gene: TRBJ1-2; clone size: -; V gene: TRBV3-1/TRBV3-2; D gene: -; CDR3 protein: CASSQEGGRGYGYTF; CDR3 DNA: TGTGCCAGCAGCCAAGAAGGGGGTAGGGGCTATGGCTACACCTTC
J gene: TRBJ1-1; clone size: -; V gene: TRBV5-5; D gene: TRBD1; CDR3 protein: CATQWTGNTEAFF; CDR3 DNA: TGTGCCACCCAATGGACAGGCAACACTGAAGCTTTCTTT
J gene: TRBJ2-3; clone size: -; V gene: TRBV6-5; D gene: -; CDR3 protein: CATRMAGTDTQYF; CDR3 DNA: TGTGCCACCCGGATGGCGGGTACAGATACGCAGTATTTT
J gene: TRBJ1-1; clone size: once; V gene: TRBV7-2; D gene: -; CDR3 protein: CASSLDRARAGTEAFF; CDR3 DNA: TGTGCCAGCAGCTTAGATCGGGCCAGGGCGGGGACTGAAGCTTTCTTT
J gene: TRBJ2-2; clone size: -; V gene: TRBV11-3; D gene: TRBD2; CDR3 protein: CASGRVTGELFF; CDR3 DNA: TGTGCCAGCGGGAGGGTTACCGGGGAGCTGTTTTTT
J gene: TRBJ1-5; clone size: -; V gene: TRBV2; D gene: -; CDR3 protein: CASSSVAETSQPQHF; CDR3 DNA: TGTGCCAGCAGTTCGGTAGCGGAGACGAGTCAGCCCCAGCATTTT